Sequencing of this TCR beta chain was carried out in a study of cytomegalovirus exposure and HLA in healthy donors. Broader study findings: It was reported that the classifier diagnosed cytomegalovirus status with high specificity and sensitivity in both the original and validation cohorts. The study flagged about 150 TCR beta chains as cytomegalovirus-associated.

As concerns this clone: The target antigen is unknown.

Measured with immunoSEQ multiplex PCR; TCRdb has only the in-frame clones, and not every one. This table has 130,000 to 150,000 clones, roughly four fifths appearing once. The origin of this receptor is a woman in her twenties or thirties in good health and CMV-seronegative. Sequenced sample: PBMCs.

DNA for the CDR3: TGTGCCAGCAGCGGGACAGGGATTAGCAATCAGCCCCAGCATTTT. Residues: CASSGTGISNQPQHF. This chain uses TRBV6-6 with TRBJ1-5; TRBD1 matches 9 bases. Trimming at V came to 6 bases and at J to 0 bases, leaving 3 bases not matched to a gene. The CDR3 is 15 residues long. CDR1 is MNHNY and CDR2 is SVGAGI in the germline V gene (reference sequence).